The present T cell receptor (beta chain) was sequenced within a study of tumor and adjacent non-tumor tissue in lung cancer. Note on this clonotype: The antigen is unknown. This could be a read error, since a much larger clone is one nucleotide away.

Study-wide results and caveats: Patients with more diverse tumor TCRs had worse survival.

A modified ARM-PCR protocol with three rounds of nested PCR amplified TCRbeta. MiXCR, applied by TCRdb to the multiplex PCR reads, yields one record per CDR3 protein. The sample shows about 200,000 distinct CDR3 sequences, about two thirds of them seen only once. With 7 bases removed from V and 1 base from J, the gap between germline ends came to 10 bases. The CDR3 covers 14 residues. CDR1 and CDR2 (germline): LGHNT, FRNRAP. This sample's RNA came from whole unsorted tissue. Between August and November 2014, newly diagnosed, chemotherapy-naive lung cancer patients underwent thoracic surgery in China. Sequenced: lung tumor tissue. This receptor was identified in a man between 60 and 75 years old with non-small cell lung cancer. The gene calls are TRBV12-5 and TRBJ2-2; D remains ambiguous. CDR3 protein: CASAKSENTGELFF. The CDR3 DNA reads as TGTGCTAGTGCCAAGAGCGAGAACACCGGGGAGCTGTTTTTT.